This T cell receptor (beta chain) was found in a study of blood T cell repertoires in COVID-19. V was pared by 6 bases and J by 5 bases, with 9 bases between. Germline V gives CDR1 MNHEY, CDR2 SVGAGI. The CDR3 is 12 amino acids. This clone came up once. Libraries were prepared by immunoSEQ multiplex PCR; TCRdb keeps only in-frame clonotypes and omits some of them. The sample lists 95,000 to 150,000 clones; around 87% were seen once. This receptor was identified in a woman aged 70-85 years with acute or convalescent COVID-19. This chain uses TRBV6-5 with TRBJ2-3; D is ambiguous. Sequencing was done on a sample of peripheral blood. The DNA for the CDR3 is TGTGCCAGCAGGCCGACTGAAGATACGCAGTATTTT. Translating gives CASRPTEDTQYF.